A selection of T cell receptor beta chains follows, all from one sample in a study of blood T cells in healthy people across ages. TCRdb re-called the 5' RACE reads through MiXCR, storing one row per CDR3 protein. The table includes 800,000 or so distinct CDR3 sequences, just under 25% detected once. The sample also formed part of further work on T cells of mothers and their children.

The sample comprised blood. The receptors stem from a boy younger than 18 in good health. Both conserved end residues are part of each CDR3. Each record gives: clone size, D gene, J gene, V gene, CDR3 DNA, CDR3 protein. A D gene is named only where the DNA matches it firmly. Rows may omit the clone size; those that give it use once, few, many or a size class.

clone_size: NA; d_call: TRBD2; j_call: TRBJ2-5; v_call: TRBV11-2; cdr3_nt: TGTGCCAGCAGCGCAGGTGCGGGGGTAGGCGAGACCCAGTACTTC; cdr3_aa: CASSAGAGVGETQYF
clone_size: few; d_call: TRBD1; j_call: TRBJ2-1; v_call: TRBV11-2; cdr3_nt: TGTGCCAGCAGCTTAGATCTCGGTTTACAGGGGGCGACCAATGAGCAGTTCTTC; cdr3_aa: CASSLDLGLQGATNEQFF
clone_size: NA; d_call: NA; j_call: TRBJ1-2; v_call: TRBV10-3; cdr3_nt: TGTGCCATCAGTGAGGAACAGGGCGGGGGCTACACCTTC; cdr3_aa: CAISEEQGGGYTF
clone_size: few; d_call: NA; j_call: TRBJ2-7; v_call: TRBV29-1; cdr3_nt: TGCAGCGTGGGACGGAACTACGAGCAGTACTTC; cdr3_aa: CSVGRNYEQYF
clone_size: many; d_call: NA; j_call: TRBJ2-4; v_call: TRBV20-1; cdr3_nt: TGCAGTGCTAGCGCCGCCGGGACGGGGAAAAACATTCAGTACTTC; cdr3_aa: CSASAAGTGKNIQYF
clone_size: few; d_call: TRBD1; j_call: TRBJ2-7; v_call: TRBV29-1; cdr3_nt: TGCAGCGTTTTCGCCGGGACAGGGATCGAGCAGTACTTC; cdr3_aa: CSVFAGTGIEQYF
clone_size: few; d_call: NA; j_call: TRBJ1-1; v_call: TRBV18; cdr3_nt: TGTGCCAGCTCTGGGACCCTGAACACTGAAGCTTTCTTT; cdr3_aa: CASSGTLNTEAFF
clone_size: NA; d_call: NA; j_call: TRBJ1-5; v_call: TRBV6-2/TRBV6-3; cdr3_nt: TGTGCCAGCACTGACAGCGCCAATCAGCCCCAGCATTTT; cdr3_aa: CASTDSANQPQHF
clone_size: few; d_call: NA; j_call: TRBJ2-3; v_call: TRBV15; cdr3_nt: TGTGCCACCAGCAGAGAAGGAGGGTACACAGATACGCAGTATTTT; cdr3_aa: CATSREGGYTDTQYF
clone_size: NA; d_call: TRBD1; j_call: TRBJ2-2; v_call: TRBV12-3/TRBV12-4; cdr3_nt: TGTGTCAGCACCCACCCCGACAGGGGAATCACCGGGGAGCTGTTTTTT; cdr3_aa: CVSTHPDRGITGELFF
clone_size: few; d_call: NA; j_call: TRBJ1-3; v_call: TRBV7-2; cdr3_nt: TGTGCCAGCAGCTTAGATGCCAGGGAGGGAAACACCATATATTTT; cdr3_aa: CASSLDAREGNTIYF
clone_size: NA; d_call: NA; j_call: TRBJ2-7; v_call: TRBV29-1; cdr3_nt: TGCAGCGCTCGAGGGGGGACGAGATACGAGCAGTACTTC; cdr3_aa: CSARGGTRYEQYF
clone_size: few; d_call: TRBD1; j_call: TRBJ2-7; v_call: TRBV28; cdr3_nt: TGTGCCAGCAGTTTATGGGGACAGGTCGCCAGCAAGCAGTACTTC; cdr3_aa: CASSLWGQVASKQYF
clone_size: NA; d_call: TRBD1; j_call: TRBJ2-5; v_call: TRBV15; cdr3_nt: TGTGCCACCAGCAGGGACCCCTGGACAGGCCAAGAGACCCAGTACTTC; cdr3_aa: CATSRDPWTGQETQYF
clone_size: NA; d_call: TRBD2; j_call: TRBJ2-5; v_call: TRBV6-6; cdr3_nt: TGTGCCAGCAGTTACCCGACTAGCGCTAAAGAGACCCAGTACTTC; cdr3_aa: CASSYPTSAKETQYF
clone_size: few; d_call: TRBD1; j_call: TRBJ1-3; v_call: TRBV12-3/TRBV12-4; cdr3_nt: TGTGCCAGCGGGCCAGGGGGCCCTGGAAACACCATATATTTT; cdr3_aa: CASGPGGPGNTIYF
clone_size: NA; d_call: TRBD1; j_call: TRBJ1-1; v_call: TRBV5-1; cdr3_nt: TGCGCCAGCAGCCTGCAGGGGGCACACACTGAAGCTTTCTTT; cdr3_aa: CASSLQGAHTEAFF
clone_size: few; d_call: NA; j_call: TRBJ2-4; v_call: TRBV25-1; cdr3_nt: TGTGCCAGCAGTGGAAGGATTAGGGCCATTCAGTACTTC; cdr3_aa: CASSGRIRAIQYF
clone_size: few; d_call: NA; j_call: TRBJ1-1; v_call: TRBV5-6; cdr3_nt: TGTGCCAGCAGCCGGGCGGCCGACCGGAACACTGAAGCTTTCTTT; cdr3_aa: CASSRAADRNTEAFF
clone_size: few; d_call: TRBD1; j_call: TRBJ2-5; v_call: TRBV4-2; cdr3_nt: TGTGCCAGCAGTCTTGGACAGGGCGGTTCTGAGACCCAGTACTTC; cdr3_aa: CASSLGQGGSETQYF
clone_size: NA; d_call: NA; j_call: TRBJ1-2; v_call: TRBV3-1; cdr3_nt: TGTGCCAGCAGCCAAGCCTGGGGCTGGCGAGACTATGGCTACACCTTC; cdr3_aa: CASSQAWGWRDYGYTF
clone_size: few; d_call: TRBD1; j_call: TRBJ2-1; v_call: TRBV20-1; cdr3_nt: TGCAGTGCTTGGACAGGGTGGAACCTAAGGAATGAGCAGTTCTTC; cdr3_aa: CSAWTGWNLRNEQFF
clone_size: NA; d_call: NA; j_call: TRBJ2-7; v_call: TRBV20-1; cdr3_nt: TGCAGTGCTATGGACCGAAAAAGCTCCTACGAGCAGTACTTC; cdr3_aa: CSAMDRKSSYEQYF
clone_size: NA; d_call: NA; j_call: TRBJ2-7; v_call: TRBV29-1; cdr3_nt: TGCAGCGTTGCGGAGGACAGAACCTACGAGCAGTACTTC; cdr3_aa: CSVAEDRTYEQYF
clone_size: once; d_call: TRBD1; j_call: TRBJ2-5; v_call: TRBV20-1; cdr3_nt: TGCAGTGCTCCAGCTCCGGGACAGGTGCACTTC; cdr3_aa: CSAPAPGQVHF
clone_size: few; d_call: NA; j_call: TRBJ2-1; v_call: TRBV5-1; cdr3_nt: TGCGCCAGCAGCCCTTTCGCAGGGGCGTACAATGAGCAGTTCTTC; cdr3_aa: CASSPFAGAYNEQFF
clone_size: few; d_call: NA; j_call: TRBJ2-3; v_call: TRBV29-1; cdr3_nt: TGCAGCGTTAACCCAGACACAGATACGCAGTATTTT; cdr3_aa: CSVNPDTDTQYF
clone_size: NA; d_call: TRBD1; j_call: TRBJ1-2; v_call: TRBV6-6; cdr3_nt: TGTGCCAGCAGTTTCGACAGGGGAGCTAACTATGGCTACACCTTC; cdr3_aa: CASSFDRGANYGYTF
clone_size: NA; d_call: TRBD1; j_call: TRBJ2-1; v_call: TRBV15; cdr3_nt: TGTGCCACCAGCACCGACAGGGAAACCTACAATGAGCAGTTCTTC; cdr3_aa: CATSTDRETYNEQFF
clone_size: NA; d_call: NA; j_call: TRBJ1-2; v_call: TRBV28; cdr3_nt: TGTGCCAGCAGTTTATTGTTTAACTATGGCTACACCTTC; cdr3_aa: CASSLLFNYGYTF
clone_size: NA; d_call: NA; j_call: TRBJ1-2; v_call: TRBV9; cdr3_nt: TGTGCCAGCAGCGGAGACGGCTTCTATGGCTACACCTTC; cdr3_aa: CASSGDGFYGYTF
clone_size: NA; d_call: NA; j_call: TRBJ1-5; v_call: TRBV2; cdr3_nt: TGTGCCAGCAGCTTAACAGGGCTTCAGCCCCAGCATTTT; cdr3_aa: CASSLTGLQPQHF
clone_size: NA; d_call: NA; j_call: TRBJ2-7; v_call: TRBV28; cdr3_nt: TGTGCCAGCAGGGGGTGGGGTATCGGCGAGCAGTACTTC; cdr3_aa: CASRGWGIGEQYF
clone_size: NA; d_call: NA; j_call: TRBJ1-4; v_call: TRBV7-6; cdr3_nt: TGTGCCAGCAGCCAGGACGGCGGAAATGAAAAACTGTTTTTT; cdr3_aa: CASSQDGGNEKLFF
clone_size: NA; d_call: TRBD2; j_call: TRBJ2-1; v_call: TRBV30; cdr3_nt: TGTGCCTGGAGTCTACTAGCGGGGGCTTACAATGAGCAGTTCTTC; cdr3_aa: CAWSLLAGAYNEQFF
clone_size: few; d_call: NA; j_call: TRBJ2-7; v_call: TRBV20-1; cdr3_nt: TGCAGTGCTAGTGATTCTCTTTACGAGCAGTACTTC; cdr3_aa: CSASDSLYEQYF
clone_size: NA; d_call: TRBD2; j_call: TRBJ2-7; v_call: TRBV27; cdr3_nt: TGTGCCAGCAGTTTAGCGGGGGGGGCTTCGAGGGAGCAGTACTTC; cdr3_aa: CASSLAGGASREQYF
clone_size: NA; d_call: NA; j_call: TRBJ1-1; v_call: TRBV6-6; cdr3_nt: TGTGCCAGTAAAACGGGACGTTTGAACACTGAAGCTTTCTTT; cdr3_aa: CASKTGRLNTEAFF
clone_size: NA; d_call: TRBD2; j_call: TRBJ2-1; v_call: TRBV4-3; cdr3_nt: TGCGCCAGCAGCCAATCATCACTAGCGTACAATGAGCAGTTCTTC; cdr3_aa: CASSQSSLAYNEQFF
clone_size: few; d_call: TRBD1; j_call: TRBJ2-6; v_call: TRBV27; cdr3_nt: TGTGCCAGCAGGACAGAGACGAGGGGGCTCCTGGCCAACGTCCTGACTTTC; cdr3_aa: CASRTETRGLLANVLTF
clone_size: NA; d_call: NA; j_call: TRBJ2-7; v_call: TRBV20-1; cdr3_nt: TGCAGTGCTAGCCTGCCAGGAGCCTACGAGCAGTACTTC; cdr3_aa: CSASLPGAYEQYF
clone_size: NA; d_call: NA; j_call: TRBJ2-6; v_call: TRBV18; cdr3_nt: TGTGCCAGCTCTCAAGGGAACTCTGGGGCCAACGTCCTGACTTTC; cdr3_aa: CASSQGNSGANVLTF
clone_size: NA; d_call: TRBD1; j_call: TRBJ2-5; v_call: TRBV20-1; cdr3_nt: TGCAGTCTATTAGACAGGGGGGAGACCCAGTACTTC; cdr3_aa: CSLLDRGETQYF
clone_size: NA; d_call: NA; j_call: TRBJ1-4; v_call: TRBV2; cdr3_nt: TGTGCCAGCAGGCGAACTAATGAAAAACTGTTTTTT; cdr3_aa: CASRRTNEKLFF
clone_size: few; d_call: NA; j_call: TRBJ1-1; v_call: TRBV29-1; cdr3_nt: TGCAGCGTGGCGCTCGTGCGGGAGGCTTTCTTT; cdr3_aa: CSVALVREAFF
clone_size: NA; d_call: TRBD2; j_call: TRBJ2-5; v_call: TRBV4-3; cdr3_nt: TGCGCCAGCAGCCAAGATGTGACGGGGGGGCGAGAGACCCAGTACTTC; cdr3_aa: CASSQDVTGGRETQYF
clone_size: NA; d_call: NA; j_call: TRBJ2-1; v_call: TRBV5-5; cdr3_nt: TGTGCCAGCAGCTCCAACTGGAACCCACGCGAGCAGTTCTTC; cdr3_aa: CASSSNWNPREQFF
clone_size: NA; d_call: NA; j_call: TRBJ2-3; v_call: TRBV7-9; cdr3_nt: TGTGCCAGCAGCTTTCCGCAGGGAAACCCTAGCACAGATACGCAGTATTTT; cdr3_aa: CASSFPQGNPSTDTQYF
clone_size: few; d_call: TRBD2; j_call: TRBJ2-3; v_call: TRBV27; cdr3_nt: TGTGCCAGCAGTTTACTAGCGGGAGGTTCCCCAAGCACAGATACGCAGTATTTT; cdr3_aa: CASSLLAGGSPSTDTQYF
clone_size: NA; d_call: NA; j_call: TRBJ1-6; v_call: TRBV3-1; cdr3_nt: TGTGCCGGCAGCCAAGGTAAAAAATCACCCCTCCACTTT; cdr3_aa: CAGSQGKKSPLHF
clone_size: many; d_call: NA; j_call: TRBJ2-7; v_call: TRBV20-1; cdr3_nt: TGCAGTGAGCGTCAGCAGACCTACGAGCAGTACTTC; cdr3_aa: CSERQQTYEQYF
clone_size: few; d_call: NA; j_call: TRBJ2-5; v_call: TRBV20-1; cdr3_nt: TGCAGTGCCCCACGGGTTCAAGAGACCCAGTACTTC; cdr3_aa: CSAPRVQETQYF
clone_size: NA; d_call: NA; j_call: TRBJ1-4; v_call: TRBV14; cdr3_nt: TGTGCCAGCAGCCCACGCAGGGGCTCTAATGAAAAACTGTTTTTT; cdr3_aa: CASSPRRGSNEKLFF
clone_size: NA; d_call: TRBD1; j_call: TRBJ2-5; v_call: TRBV19; cdr3_nt: TGTGCCAGTGGTTCGACAGGGGGCGACGAGACCCAGTACTTC; cdr3_aa: CASGSTGGDETQYF
clone_size: NA; d_call: NA; j_call: TRBJ2-2; v_call: TRBV12-3/TRBV12-4; cdr3_nt: TGTGCCAGCAGTACTGGACTTAAGAACACCGGGGAGCTGTTTTTT; cdr3_aa: CASSTGLKNTGELFF
clone_size: NA; d_call: TRBD1; j_call: TRBJ2-1; v_call: TRBV27; cdr3_nt: TGTGTCAACGGACAGGGGGCGAATGAGCAGTTCTTC; cdr3_aa: CVNGQGANEQFF
clone_size: NA; d_call: NA; j_call: TRBJ2-1; v_call: TRBV6-2/TRBV6-3; cdr3_nt: TGTGCCAGCAGTTACTCGAACAATGAGCAGTTCTTC; cdr3_aa: CASSYSNNEQFF
clone_size: NA; d_call: TRBD1; j_call: TRBJ1-4; v_call: TRBV15; cdr3_nt: TGTGCCACCAGCAGATTTACCGGGACAGGAGATGAAAAACTGTTTTTT; cdr3_aa: CATSRFTGTGDEKLFF